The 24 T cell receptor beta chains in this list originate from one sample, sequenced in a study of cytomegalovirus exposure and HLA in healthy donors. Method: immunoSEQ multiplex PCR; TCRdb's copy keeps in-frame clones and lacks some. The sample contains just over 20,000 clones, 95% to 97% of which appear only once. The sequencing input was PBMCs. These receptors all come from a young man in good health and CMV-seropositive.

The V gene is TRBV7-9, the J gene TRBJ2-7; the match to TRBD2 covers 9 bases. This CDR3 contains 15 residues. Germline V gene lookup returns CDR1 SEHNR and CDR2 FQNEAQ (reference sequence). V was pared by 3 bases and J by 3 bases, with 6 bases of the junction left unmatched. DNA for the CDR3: TGTGCCAGCAGCTTGACAGGGACTAGCAGCTACGAGCAGTACTTC. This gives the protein CASSLTGTSSYEQYF.

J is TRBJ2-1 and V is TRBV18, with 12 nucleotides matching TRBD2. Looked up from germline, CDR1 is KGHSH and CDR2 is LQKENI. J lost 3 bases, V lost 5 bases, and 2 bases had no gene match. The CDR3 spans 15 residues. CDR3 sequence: CASSSSGGDYNEQFF. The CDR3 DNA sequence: TGTGCCAGCTCATCTAGCGGGGGGGACTACAATGAGCAGTTCTTC.

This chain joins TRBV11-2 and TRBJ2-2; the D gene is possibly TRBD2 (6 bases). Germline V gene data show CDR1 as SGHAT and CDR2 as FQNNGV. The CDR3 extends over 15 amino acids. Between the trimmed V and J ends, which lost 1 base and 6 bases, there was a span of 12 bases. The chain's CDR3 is CASSLVQGLAGELFF. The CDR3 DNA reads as TGTGCCAGCAGCTTAGTGCAGGGACTTGCCGGGGAGCTGTTTTTT.

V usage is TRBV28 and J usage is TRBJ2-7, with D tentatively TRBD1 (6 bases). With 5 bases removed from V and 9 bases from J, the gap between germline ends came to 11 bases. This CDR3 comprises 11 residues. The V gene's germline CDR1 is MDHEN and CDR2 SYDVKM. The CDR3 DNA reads TGTGCCAGCAGTGACAGGCGGAGGCAGTACTTC. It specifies CASSDRRRQYF.

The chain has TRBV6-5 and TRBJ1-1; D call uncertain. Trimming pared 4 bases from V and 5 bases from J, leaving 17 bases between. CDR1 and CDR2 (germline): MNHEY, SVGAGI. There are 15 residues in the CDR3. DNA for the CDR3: TGTGCCAGCAGTTCCCCGGGGATCCGTGGGACTGAAGCTTTCTTT. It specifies CASSSPGIRGTEAFF.

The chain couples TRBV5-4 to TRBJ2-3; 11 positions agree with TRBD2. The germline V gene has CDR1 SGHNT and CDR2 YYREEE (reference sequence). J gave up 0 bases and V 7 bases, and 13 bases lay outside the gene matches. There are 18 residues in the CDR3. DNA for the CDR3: TGTGCCAGCGGGGTGACTAGCGGGACCCATCGGAGCACAGATACGCAGTATTTT. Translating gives CASGVTSGTHRSTDTQYF.

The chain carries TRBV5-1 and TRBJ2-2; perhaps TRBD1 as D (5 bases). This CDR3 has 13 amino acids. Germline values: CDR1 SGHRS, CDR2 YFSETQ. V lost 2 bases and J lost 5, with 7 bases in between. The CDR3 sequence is CASSLDSTGELFF. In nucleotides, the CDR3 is TGCGCCAGCAGCTTAGACAGTACCGGGGAGCTGTTTTTT.

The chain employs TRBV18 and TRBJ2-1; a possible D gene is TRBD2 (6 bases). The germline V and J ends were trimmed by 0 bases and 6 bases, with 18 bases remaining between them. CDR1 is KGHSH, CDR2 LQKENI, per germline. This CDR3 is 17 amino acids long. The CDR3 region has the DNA TGTGCCAGCTCACCACCCGGTGGCGGGGCCTTGGGCAATGAGCAGTTCTTC. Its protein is CASSPPGGGALGNEQFF.

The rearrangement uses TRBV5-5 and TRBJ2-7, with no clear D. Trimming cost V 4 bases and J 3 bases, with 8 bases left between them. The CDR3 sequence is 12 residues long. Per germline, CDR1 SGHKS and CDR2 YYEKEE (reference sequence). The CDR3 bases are TGTGCCAGCAGCCACGACTTCTACGAGCAGTACTTC. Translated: CASSHDFYEQYF.

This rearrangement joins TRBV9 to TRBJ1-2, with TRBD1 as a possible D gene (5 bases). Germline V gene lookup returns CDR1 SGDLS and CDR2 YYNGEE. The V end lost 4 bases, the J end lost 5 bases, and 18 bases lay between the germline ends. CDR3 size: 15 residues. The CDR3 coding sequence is TGTGCCAGCAGCTCTCTTCCTGCGGCAGGGTATGGCTACACCTTC. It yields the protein CASSSLPAAGYGYTF.

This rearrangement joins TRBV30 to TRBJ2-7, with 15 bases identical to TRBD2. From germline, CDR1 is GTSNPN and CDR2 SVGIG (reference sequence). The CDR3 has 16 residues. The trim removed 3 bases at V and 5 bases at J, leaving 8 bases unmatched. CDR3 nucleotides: TGTGCCTGGAGCGCCGGGACTAGCGGGAGGCTCGACGAGCAGTACTTC. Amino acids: CAWSAGTSGRLDEQYF.

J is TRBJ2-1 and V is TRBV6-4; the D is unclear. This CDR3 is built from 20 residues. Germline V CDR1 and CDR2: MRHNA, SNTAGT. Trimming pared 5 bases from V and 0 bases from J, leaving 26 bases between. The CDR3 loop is CASSPHPSQVRVRSYNEQFF. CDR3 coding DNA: TGTGCCAGCAGTCCCCACCCCTCCCAGGTTCGCGTCCGCTCCTACAATGAGCAGTTCTTC.

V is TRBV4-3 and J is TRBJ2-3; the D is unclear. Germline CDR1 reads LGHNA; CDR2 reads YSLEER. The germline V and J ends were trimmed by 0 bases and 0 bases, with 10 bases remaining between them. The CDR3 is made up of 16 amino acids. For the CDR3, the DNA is TGCGCCAGCAGCCAAGATTCTGGCATTAGCACAGATACGCAGTATTTT. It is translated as CASSQDSGISTDTQYF.

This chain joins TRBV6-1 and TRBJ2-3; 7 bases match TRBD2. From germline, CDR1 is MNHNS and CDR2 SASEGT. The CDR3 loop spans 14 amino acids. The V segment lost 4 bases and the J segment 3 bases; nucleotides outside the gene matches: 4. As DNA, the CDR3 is TGTGCCAGCAGTGGGGCTAGCGGAACAGATACGCAGTATTTT. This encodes CASSGASGTDTQYF.

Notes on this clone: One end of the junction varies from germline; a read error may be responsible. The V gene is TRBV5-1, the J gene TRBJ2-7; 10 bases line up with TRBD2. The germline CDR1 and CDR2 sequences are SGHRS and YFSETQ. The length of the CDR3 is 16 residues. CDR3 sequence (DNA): TGCGCCAGCAGCGTCTCTAGCGGGAGTATCTCCTCCGAGCAGTACTTC. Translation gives CASSVSSGSISSEQYF. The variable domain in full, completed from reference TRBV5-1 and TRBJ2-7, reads KAGVTQTPRYLIKTRGQQVTLSCSPISGHRSVSWYQQTPGQGLQFLFEYFSETQRNKGNFPGRFSGRQFSNSRSEMNVSTLELGDSALYLCASSVSSGSISSEQYFGPGTRLTVT.

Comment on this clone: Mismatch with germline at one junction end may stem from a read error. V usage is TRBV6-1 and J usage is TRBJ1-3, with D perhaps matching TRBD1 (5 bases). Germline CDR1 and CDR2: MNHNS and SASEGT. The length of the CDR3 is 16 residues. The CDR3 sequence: CASIETGKSSGNTIYF. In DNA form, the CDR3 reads TGTGCCAGCATTGAAACAGGCAAGAGCTCTGGAAACACCATATATTTT.

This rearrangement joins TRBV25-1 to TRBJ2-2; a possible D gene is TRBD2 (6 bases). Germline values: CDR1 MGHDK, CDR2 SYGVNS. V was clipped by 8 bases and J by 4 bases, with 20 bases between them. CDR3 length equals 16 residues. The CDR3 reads CASLGGDREITGELFF. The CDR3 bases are TGTGCCAGCCTGGGGGGAGACAGAGAAATCACCGGGGAGCTGTTTTTT. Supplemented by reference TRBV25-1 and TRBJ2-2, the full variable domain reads EADIYQTPRYLVIGTGKKITLECSQTMGHDKMYWYQQDPGMELHLIHYSYGVNSTEKGDLSSESTVSRIRTEHFPLTLESARPSHTSQYLCASLGGDREITGELFFGEGSRLTVL.

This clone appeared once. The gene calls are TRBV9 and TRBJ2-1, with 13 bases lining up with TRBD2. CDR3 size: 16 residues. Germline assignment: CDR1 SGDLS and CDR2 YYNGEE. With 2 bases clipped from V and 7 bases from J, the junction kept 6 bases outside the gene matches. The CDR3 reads CASSVQTSGRTNEQFF. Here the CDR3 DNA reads TGTGCCAGCAGCGTCCAGACTAGCGGGAGGACTAATGAGCAGTTCTTC.

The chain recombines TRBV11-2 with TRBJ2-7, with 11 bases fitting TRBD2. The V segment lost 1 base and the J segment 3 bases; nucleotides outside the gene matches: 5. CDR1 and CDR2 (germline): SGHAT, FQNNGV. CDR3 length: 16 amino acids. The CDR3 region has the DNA TGTGCCAGCAGCTTAGGTACTAGCGGGAGAAACTACGAGCAGTACTTC. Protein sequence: CASSLGTSGRNYEQYF.

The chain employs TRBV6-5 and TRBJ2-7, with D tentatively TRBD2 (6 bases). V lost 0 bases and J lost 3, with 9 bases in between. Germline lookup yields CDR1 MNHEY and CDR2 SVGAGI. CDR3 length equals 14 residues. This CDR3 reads CASSYSGSVYEQYF. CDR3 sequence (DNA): TGTGCCAGCAGTTACTCCGGGAGTGTCTACGAGCAGTACTTC.

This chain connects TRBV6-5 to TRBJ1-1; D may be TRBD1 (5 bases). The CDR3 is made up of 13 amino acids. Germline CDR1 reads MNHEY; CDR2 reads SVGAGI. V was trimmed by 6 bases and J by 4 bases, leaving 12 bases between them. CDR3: CASRGSGVTEAFF. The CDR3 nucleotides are TGTGCCAGCAGGGGTTCGGGGGTCACTGAAGCTTTCTTT.

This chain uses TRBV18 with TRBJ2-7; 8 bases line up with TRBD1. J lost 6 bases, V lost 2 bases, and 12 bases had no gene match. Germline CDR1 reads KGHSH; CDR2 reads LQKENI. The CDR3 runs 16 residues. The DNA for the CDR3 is TGTGCCAGCTCACCATCTCGGACAGGGCTTAGCGGCGAGCAGTACTTC. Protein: CASSPSRTGLSGEQYF.

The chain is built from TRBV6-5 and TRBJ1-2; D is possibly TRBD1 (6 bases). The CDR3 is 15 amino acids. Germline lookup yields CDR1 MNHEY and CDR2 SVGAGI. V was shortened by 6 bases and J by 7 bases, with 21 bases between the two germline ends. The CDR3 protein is CASSRRTGGPSGYTF. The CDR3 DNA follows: TGTGCCAGCAGCCGCCGCACGGGGGGCCCTAGTGGCTACACCTTC.

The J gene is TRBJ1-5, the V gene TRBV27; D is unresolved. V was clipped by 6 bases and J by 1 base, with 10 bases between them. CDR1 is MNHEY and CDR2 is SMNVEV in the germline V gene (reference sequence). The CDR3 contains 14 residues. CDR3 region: CASRPHSSNQPQHF. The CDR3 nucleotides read TGTGCCAGCAGACCCCACAGCAGCAATCAGCCCCAGCATTTT.